The following is a TCR beta chain sequence with its context. Its antigen is as yet unknown. UMI labels and 5' RACE were used to prepare the TRB cDNA libraries. TCRdb re-called the 5' RACE reads and gives one entry per CDR3 protein, without DNA. This sample contains 56,000 or so distinct CDR3 sequences. The data were taken from a study of CXCR3-negative and CXCR3-positive naive CD8 T cells. Whole-study results and caveats: Naive subsets had comparable surface CD5; TCR strength was inferred from TRB CDR3 properties. Naive CXCR3-negative cells resembled naive CXCR3-positive cells in TRBV-TRBJ usage; memory cells differed. Most assays used freshly isolated PBMCs, as cryopreservation partially reduced CXCR3.

Triplicate sorts, a few hundred thousand cells apiece, were made for each CD8+ T cell subset. The CDR3 spans 15 residues. CDR1 is LNHDA and CDR2 is SQIVND in the germline V gene (reference sequence). The sequenced sample consisted of memory CD8+ T cells from blood. The chain uses TRBV19 and TRBJ2-7. The sequence was collected from a human donor in good health. Some clones in this sample may be carry-over from other donors' samples. The CDR3 loop is CASSIHQAASYEQYF. The whole variable domain, filled in from reference TRBV19 and TRBJ2-7, reads DGGITQSPKYLFRKEGQNVTLSCEQNLNHDAMYWYRQDPGQGLRLIYYSQIVNDFQKGDIAEGYSVSREKKESFPLTVTSAQKNPTAFYLCASSIHQAASYEQYFGPGTRLTVT.